The rows below give T cell receptor beta chains drawn from one sample of a study of beta chain features in type 1 diabetes. Clones were read by immunoSEQ multiplex PCR, and TCRdb kept only the in-frame ones, dropping some. The sample has over 100,000 clones, approximately 39% seen once. The sample was stem cell memory CD4+ T cells from blood. The receptor source for this set is a woman aged 18 to 35 in good health. Both conserved end residues are part of each CDR3. A D gene is named only where the DNA matches it firmly. Clone size, where shown, is once, few, many, or a class for clones that have expanded.

j_call: TRBJ2-3; v_call: TRBV19; clone_size: few; d_call: TRBD2; cdr3_nt: TGTGCCAGTAGGGGACTAGCGGTTACAGATACGCAGTATTTT; cdr3_aa: CASRGLAVTDTQYF
j_call: TRBJ1-2; v_call: TRBV7-9; clone_size: .; d_call: .; cdr3_nt: TGTGCCAGCAGCTTCGTGTCTAACTATGGCTACACCTTC; cdr3_aa: CASSFVSNYGYTF
j_call: TRBJ2-2; v_call: TRBV7-2; clone_size: .; d_call: .; cdr3_nt: TGTGCCAGCAGCTTAGACAGCATGGCGAACACCGGGGAGCTGTTTTTT; cdr3_aa: CASSLDSMANTGELFF
j_call: TRBJ1-1; v_call: TRBV30; clone_size: .; d_call: .; cdr3_nt: TGTGCCTGGAGTGGACCGGATCGGGACAAAGCTTTCTTT; cdr3_aa: CAWSGPDRDKAFF
j_call: TRBJ1-2; v_call: TRBV28; clone_size: .; d_call: .; cdr3_nt: TGTGCCAGCGCGTTAGGACAGCCCAACTATGGCTACACCTTC; cdr3_aa: CASALGQPNYGYTF
j_call: TRBJ2-1; v_call: TRBV29-1; clone_size: few; d_call: TRBD2; cdr3_nt: TGCAGCGTTGAGACTAGCGTATCACGGGAGCAGTTCTTC; cdr3_aa: CSVETSVSREQFF
j_call: TRBJ1-1; v_call: TRBV18; clone_size: few; d_call: TRBD1; cdr3_nt: TGTGCCAGCTCACAACAGGGGGTGAACACTGAAGCTTTCTTT; cdr3_aa: CASSQQGVNTEAFF
j_call: TRBJ2-3; v_call: TRBV25-1; clone_size: .; d_call: TRBD2; cdr3_nt: TGTGCCAGCAGTGAATTGGGTAGCGGGAGTACAGATACGCAGTATTTT; cdr3_aa: CASSELGSGSTDTQYF
j_call: TRBJ2-2; v_call: TRBV30; clone_size: few; d_call: .; cdr3_nt: TGTGCCTGGAGTGTAGGGGGAACCGGGGAGCTGTTTTTT; cdr3_aa: CAWSVGGTGELFF
j_call: TRBJ1-1; v_call: TRBV29-1; clone_size: .; d_call: TRBD1; cdr3_nt: TGCAGCGTTGGAGGGGGCAGCGAAGCTTTCTTT; cdr3_aa: CSVGGGSEAFF
j_call: TRBJ2-7; v_call: TRBV5-1; clone_size: .; d_call: TRBD1; cdr3_nt: TGCGCCAGCAGCTTCTCAGGGGGCGGCTACGAGCAGTACTTC; cdr3_aa: CASSFSGGGYEQYF
j_call: TRBJ2-7; v_call: TRBV6-1; clone_size: .; d_call: TRBD2; cdr3_nt: TGTGCCAGCATCAGCGGGAGGGCCCTCTACGAGCAGTACTTC; cdr3_aa: CASISGRALYEQYF
j_call: TRBJ2-2; v_call: TRBV11-1; clone_size: .; d_call: TRBD2; cdr3_nt: TGTGCCAGCAGCTCGCTGATTACTAGCGGGCCCGGGGAGCTGTTTTTT; cdr3_aa: CASSSLITSGPGELFF
j_call: TRBJ2-7; v_call: TRBV5-1; clone_size: .; d_call: .; cdr3_nt: TGCGCCAGCAGCTTCAACACAGGGCCTCCCTACGAGCAGTACTTC; cdr3_aa: CASSFNTGPPYEQYF
j_call: TRBJ2-7; v_call: TRBV4-2; clone_size: .; d_call: TRBD2; cdr3_nt: TGTGCCAGCAGCCTAAAACAGGTTCTAGCGGGAGATGGGCCCTACGAGCAGTACTTC; cdr3_aa: CASSLKQVLAGDGPYEQYF
j_call: TRBJ2-7; v_call: TRBV13; clone_size: many; d_call: .; cdr3_nt: TGTGCCAGCAGCGACAGGGTATCAGCGGGCGAGCAGTACTTC; cdr3_aa: CASSDRVSAGEQYF